This T cell receptor beta chain was retrieved from a study of beta chain features in type 1 diabetes. Points on this clone: Antigen specificity is unknown.

Investigators reverse transcribed all isolated RNA, so they sequenced expressed TCRB transcripts. Naive, central memory and regulatory T cell samples came to a mean of around 3.5 million reads. Libraries were prepared by immunoSEQ multiplex PCR; TCRdb keeps only in-frame clonotypes and omits some of them. The sample yields hundreds of thousands of clones, around an eighth seen once. Study-level findings and limits: Shorter TCRB CDR3s, moderately but significantly so, marked every one of the four CD4+ subsets in Type 1 diabetes patients.

It was via CD45RO/CCR7/CD25/CD127/CD95/CD27 that CD4+ naive, central memory, regulatory and stem cell-like memory cells were sorted. Sequencing was carried out using naive CD4+ T cells from blood. The clonotype originates from a young man with type 1 diabetes.

DNA for the CDR3: TGTGCCAGCAGCTTGAGGGGGGCAGGGACCCAGTACTTC. Translating gives CASSLRGAGTQYF. The chain links TRBV5-6 to TRBJ2-5; D assignment may be TRBD1 or TRBD2 (6 bases each). V lost 1 base to trimming and J lost 7 bases, with 11 bases between them. The length of the CDR3 is 13 residues. CDR1 is SGHDT and CDR2 is YYEEEE in the germline V gene.